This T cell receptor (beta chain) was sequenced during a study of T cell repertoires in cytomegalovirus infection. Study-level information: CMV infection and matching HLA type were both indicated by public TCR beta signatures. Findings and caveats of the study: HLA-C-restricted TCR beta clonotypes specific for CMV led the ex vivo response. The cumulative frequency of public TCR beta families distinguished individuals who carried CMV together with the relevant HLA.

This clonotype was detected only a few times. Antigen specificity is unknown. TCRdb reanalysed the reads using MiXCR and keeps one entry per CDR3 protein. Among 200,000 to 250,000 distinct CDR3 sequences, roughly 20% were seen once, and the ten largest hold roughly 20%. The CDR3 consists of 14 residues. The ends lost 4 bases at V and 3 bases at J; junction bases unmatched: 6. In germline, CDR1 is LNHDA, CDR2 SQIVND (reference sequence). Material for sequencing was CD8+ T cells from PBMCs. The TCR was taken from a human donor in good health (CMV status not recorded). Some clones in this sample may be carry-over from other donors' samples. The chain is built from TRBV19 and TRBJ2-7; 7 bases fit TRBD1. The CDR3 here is CASSTIGGFYEQYF. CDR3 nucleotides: TGTGCCAGTAGTACTATAGGGGGCTTCTACGAGCAGTACTTC.